Ten or more counts support the clone carrying this T cell receptor beta chain. What it binds is not known. The data are from a study of beta chain features in type 1 diabetes. Study results and caveats: In every one of the four CD4+ subsets, TCRB CDR3s were moderately but significantly shorter in Type 1 diabetes patients.

The whole isolated RNA underwent reverse transcription, so sequencing captured expressed TCRB transcripts. Generated by immunoSEQ multiplex PCR, the TCRdb table keeps only in-frame clones and is missing some. The sample consists of about 180,000 clones, approximately 7.8% of them appearing once. The sequence was collected from a middle-aged woman with type 1 diabetes. The sample was central memory CD4+ T cells from blood.

The CDR3 is CASSPGLASYEQYF. The CDR3, as DNA: TGTGCCAGCAGCCCTGGACTAGCCTCCTACGAGCAGTACTTC. The chain links TRBV7-2 to TRBJ2-7, with 8 bases identical to TRBD2. Germline V gives CDR1 SGHTA, CDR2 FQGNSA. The CDR3 contains 14 residues. J lost 0 bases, V lost 5 bases, and 3 bases had no gene match.